These T cell receptor beta chains were read from a single sample in a study of neurological immune-mediated disorders. One entry per CDR3 protein results from TCRdb running MiXCR on the 5' RACE reads. Of about 50,000 distinct CDR3 sequences in the sample, approximately 10% were seen once. Material: PBMCs. The receptors were gathered from a man aged 65 to 79 with HTLV-1-associated myelopathy (HAM/TSP). Each CDR3 is given with its conserved first and last residue. Fields, in order: clone size, D gene, V gene, J gene, CDR3 DNA, CDR3 protein. A D gene is named only where the DNA matches it firmly. The size of a clone is reported for some rows only, either as once, few or many, or as a class for expanded clones.

many	NA	TRBV7-9	TRBJ2-2	TGTGCCAGCAGCTTGGACAGCACCGGGGAGCTGTTTTTT	CASSLDSTGELFF
many	NA	TRBV5-5	TRBJ1-5	TGTGCCAGCAGCCCCCGAGGGAGTAGTGATCAGCCCCAGCATTTT	CASSPRGSSDQPQHF
NA	TRBD2	TRBV7-9	TRBJ2-7	TGTGCCAGCAGCACCTCAGCGGGAGTAGAAGAGCAGTACTTC	CASSTSAGVEEQYF
many	TRBD2	TRBV3-1	TRBJ2-7	TGTGCCAGCAGCCAAGGCGGTGGGGCTAGCGGAGAGTACGAGCAGTACTTC	CASSQGGGASGEYEQYF
many	TRBD1	TRBV7-2	TRBJ1-5	TGTGCCAGCAGCCTCGACAGGGGGCGAGGGCAGCCCCAGCATTTT	CASSLDRGRGQPQHF
many	NA	TRBV4-3	TRBJ2-1	TGCGCCAGCAGCCAAGATCTGGGACTGGGTCGGGAGCAGTTCTTC	CASSQDLGLGREQFF
many	NA	TRBV5-1	TRBJ1-6	TGCGCCAGCAGCTTGCCAAGAGATAATTCACCCCTCCACTTT	CASSLPRDNSPLHF
many	NA	TRBV18	TRBJ1-5	TGTGCCAGCTCCCTGGAGGAGGGACAGCCCCAGCATTTT	CASSLEEGQPQHF
many	NA	TRBV15	TRBJ2-3	TGTGCCACCAGCAGCCGCCCGGGACCGCTGCAGTATTTT	CATSSRPGPLQYF
many	NA	TRBV5-1	TRBJ1-6	TGCGCCAGCAGCTTGCGGACGGCCTCCCATTCACCCCTCCACTTT	CASSLRTASHSPLHF
many	NA	TRBV20-1	TRBJ2-7	TGCAGTGCTAGAGATCCTACCGCCTACGAGCAGTACTTC	CSARDPTAYEQYF
many	NA	TRBV7-2	TRBJ2-3	TGTGCCAGCAGCTTAGAGGGGCAGTGGCGGGCCGCAGATACGCAGTATTTT	CASSLEGQWRAADTQYF
many	TRBD2	TRBV27	TRBJ2-7	TGTGCCAGCAGGGCTAGCGGGACCTACGAGCAGTACTTC	CASRASGTYEQYF
many	TRBD1	TRBV4-1	TRBJ2-3	TGCGCCAGCAGCCAAGGCCCAGGGGGAGATACGCAGTATTTT	CASSQGPGGDTQYF
many	TRBD1	TRBV5-1	TRBJ1-1	TGCGCCAGCAGCTCGACAGGGATGAACACTGAAGCTTTCTTT	CASSSTGMNTEAFF
many	NA	TRBV6-1	TRBJ1-1	TGTGCCAGCAAGTCCCGACGGGTTTTGGACACTGAAGCTTTCTTT	CASKSRRVLDTEAFF
many	NA	TRBV25-1	TRBJ2-1	TGTGCCAGCAGTAATGAGGGGGGACCCTACAATGAGCAGTTCTTC	CASSNEGGPYNEQFF
many	NA	TRBV4-2	TRBJ2-3	TGTGCCAGCAGCCAAGAGAAAGATACGCATTATTTT	CASSQEKDTHYF
many	TRBD2	TRBV9	TRBJ2-1	TGTGCCAGCAGCGCCGTAAGCGGGGAATACAATGAGCAGTTCTTC	CASSAVSGEYNEQFF
many	NA	TRBV6-5	TRBJ2-1	TGTGCCAGCAGTTACTCGAGGGCGAGGCACAATGAGCAGTTCTTC	CASSYSRARHNEQFF
NA	TRBD1	TRBV6-5	TRBJ2-6	TGTGCCAGCAGTTACTCCGCGACAGGGGCCGGGGCCAACGTCCTGACTTTC	CASSYSATGAGANVLTF
many	TRBD2	TRBV20-1	TRBJ2-1	TGCAGTGCACAACCGGGACTAGCGGGAGTGGAGCAGTTCTTC	CSAQPGLAGVEQFF
NA	NA	TRBV7-2	TRBJ2-3	TGTGCCAGCAGCTTCTCCTGGAGTGGGCTGGATACGCAGTATTTT	CASSFSWSGLDTQYF
many	NA	TRBV6-6	TRBJ1-2	TGTGCCAGCAGTAAATTATCGTCTCATGGCTACACCTTC	CASSKLSSHGYTF
many	NA	TRBV12-3/TRBV12-4	TRBJ1-5	TGTGCCAGCAGTTTAAACTTTCGGGCGGGCAATCAGCCCCAGCATTTT	CASSLNFRAGNQPQHF
many	NA	TRBV20-1	TRBJ2-5	TGCAGTGCTAGAGGGGGCGGGGAGACCCAGTACTTC	CSARGGGETQYF
many	TRBD1	TRBV5-5	TRBJ2-3	TGTGCCAGCAGGACTGCCCGGGACAGGGGCACAGATACGCAGTATTTT	CASRTARDRGTDTQYF
many	NA	TRBV5-1	TRBJ2-5	TGCGCCAGCAGCCCCCTGACTGGTGGTCAAGAGACCCAGTACTTC	CASSPLTGGQETQYF
few	NA	TRBV7-3	TRBJ2-1	TGTGCCAGCAGCTTAACGGCGTTAGTTACCGATGAGCAGTTCTTC	CASSLTALVTDEQFF
many	TRBD1	TRBV5-6	TRBJ1-2	TGTGCCAGCAGCTATGGACAGGCCATCTATGGCTACACCTTC	CASSYGQAIYGYTF
many	NA	TRBV20-1	TRBJ2-2	TGCAGTGCCAGGAGAAACACCGGGGAGCTGTTTTTT	CSARRNTGELFF
many	NA	TRBV6-5	TRBJ1-4	TGTGCCAGCAGTTACTCTCGAGGGTTTAATGAAAAACTGTTTTTT	CASSYSRGFNEKLFF
many	NA	TRBV20-1	TRBJ2-1	TGCAGTGCTAGAGATTTCGGAGGGGACAGAACCCAGGCCTACAATGAGCAGTTCTTC	CSARDFGGDRTQAYNEQFF
many	NA	TRBV6-2/TRBV6-3	TRBJ1-5	TGTGCCAGCAGTTACGTGGGGGGCAATCAGCCCCAGCATTTT	CASSYVGGNQPQHF
many	TRBD1	TRBV29-1	TRBJ2-2	TGCAGCGTTGCCCTGGACAGGGGGCAGCTTACCGGGGAGCTGTTTTTT	CSVALDRGQLTGELFF
many	NA	TRBV20-1	TRBJ1-2	TGCAGTGCTAGTCCACAGTACTATGGCTACACCTTC	CSASPQYYGYTF
many	TRBD1	TRBV12-3/TRBV12-4	TRBJ1-6	TGTGCCAGCAGACCCCCAGGGGGGAGTTCACCCCTCCACTTT	CASRPPGGSSPLHF
many	NA	TRBV6-5	TRBJ1-4	TGTGCCAGCAAGCGGGGGGCGAGGGAAAAACTGTTTTTT	CASKRGAREKLFF
many	NA	TRBV20-1	TRBJ2-1	TGCAGTGCCGCCGTCGGGAGAGGGGTAACTAATGAGCAGTTCTTC	CSAAVGRGVTNEQFF
NA	NA	TRBV19	TRBJ2-6	TGTGCCAGTAGTATGACAGCCTCTGGGGCCAACGTCCTGACTTTC	CASSMTASGANVLTF